Listed below are T cell receptor beta chains from one sample, sequenced in a study of tissue T cells after allogeneic stem cell transplantation. Some clones are missing from TCRdb's copy, which holds only in-frame ones; the method was immunoSEQ multiplex PCR. The table shows approximately 5,000 clones, with almost 70% occurring only once. The sample in question was tissue from the colon, obtained at autopsy. Every receptor here comes from a female donor of 60 years or more with lung cancer. The CDR3 runs from the conserved cysteine through the conserved F or W. A D gene is named only where the DNA matches it firmly. Not all rows give a size; the values are once, few, many and, for expanded clones, a class.

j_gene	d_gene	v_gene	abundance	CDR3aa	CDR3nt
TRBJ2-5	NA	TRBV20-1	NA	CSASDQNRGGLYQETQYF	TGCAGTGCTAGTGACCAGAACAGGGGGGGGTTGTACCAAGAGACCCAGTACTTC
TRBJ2-7	NA	TRBV18	NA	CASSPDREVYEQYF	TGTGCCAGCTCACCTGACAGGGAGGTCTACGAGCAGTACTTC
TRBJ2-7	TRBD2	TRBV18	NA	CASSPPGRSWTSGTYEQYF	TGTGCCAGCTCACCACCGGGCAGGTCGTGGACTAGCGGGACCTACGAGCAGTACTTC
TRBJ1-1	TRBD1	TRBV18	NA	CASSLTIGGNTEAFF	TGTGCCAGCTCACTTACTATAGGGGGCAACACTGAAGCTTTCTTT
TRBJ1-1	NA	TRBV5-1	NA	CASSVGTPWHTEAFF	TGCGCCAGCAGCGTCGGGACACCCTGGCACACTGAAGCTTTCTTT
TRBJ2-7	TRBD1	TRBV4-1	NA	CASSPLAGTGVAYEQYF	TGCGCCAGCAGCCCTTTAGCAGGGACAGGGGTCGCCTACGAGCAGTACTTC
TRBJ2-1	NA	TRBV6-4	NA	CASSDSGGGREQFF	TGTGCCAGCAGTGACTCAGGAGGGGGCAGAGAGCAGTTCTTC
TRBJ1-3	NA	TRBV4-1	few	CASSQVYSTGNTIYF	TGCGCCAGCAGCCAAGTGTACTCGACTGGAAACACCATATATTTT
TRBJ2-6	NA	TRBV6-5	NA	CASSSGSSGANVLTF	TGTGCCAGCAGTTCGGGATCCTCTGGGGCCAACGTCCTGACTTTC
TRBJ2-1	NA	TRBV6-1	NA	CASSEGLAYNEQFF	TGTGCCAGCAGTGAAGGACTAGCCTACAATGAGCAGTTCTTC
TRBJ2-7	TRBD1	TRBV30	NA	CAWRTGSYEQYF	TGTGCCTGGCGGACAGGGAGCTACGAGCAGTACTTC
TRBJ2-2	NA	TRBV4-2	NA	CASSQKLLGGELFF	TGTGCCAGCAGCCAAAAGCTTCTCGGCGGGGAGCTGTTTTTT
TRBJ2-3	NA	TRBV7-6	NA	CASSRYWRNGTDTQYF	TGTGCCAGCAGCAGGTATTGGCGGAATGGCACAGATACGCAGTATTTT
TRBJ1-6	NA	TRBV7-2	once	CASSETGGTPLHF	TGTGCCAGCAGCGAGACGGGCGGGACACCCCTCCACTTT
TRBJ2-3	TRBD2	TRBV6-5	NA	CASSYLAGATDTQYF	TGTGCCAGCAGCTATCTAGCGGGAGCGACAGATACGCAGTATTTT
TRBJ1-1	NA	TRBV18	few	CASSPDTRFEAFF	TGTGCCAGCTCACCAGATACCAGGTTTGAAGCTTTCTTT
TRBJ2-2	TRBD1	TRBV9	few	CASTQGVPGELFF	TGTGCCAGCACCCAGGGGGTTCCCGGGGAGCTGTTTTTT
TRBJ2-3	NA	TRBV4-3	few	CASSQDRRDTQYF	TGCGCCAGCAGCCAAGACAGAAGAGATACGCAGTATTTT
TRBJ1-4	TRBD1	TRBV7-2	NA	CASSLGVRGKEKLFF	TGTGCCAGCAGCTTAGGGGTCAGGGGGAAAGAAAAACTGTTTTTT
TRBJ1-2	TRBD1	TRBV10-1	NA	CASSEPLAWDSCIVRYGYTF	TGCGCCAGCAGTGAGCCCCTGGCTTGGGACAGTTGTATTGTTCGCTATGGCTACACCTTC
TRBJ2-7	TRBD2	TRBV24-1	NA	CATSAMTSGYYEQYF	TGTGCCACCAGTGCCATGACTAGCGGATACTACGAGCAGTACTTC
TRBJ1-1	TRBD1	TRBV30	NA	CAWSPGQLGSEAFF	TGTGCCTGGAGTCCGGGACAGCTGGGCTCTGAAGCTTTCTTT
TRBJ2-1	NA	TRBV30	NA	CAWSVLEPQFF	TGTGCCTGGAGTGTACTGGAGCCGCAGTTCTTC
TRBJ1-1	TRBD1	TRBV29-1	NA	CSVDPTGVFAEAFF	TGCAGCGTTGACCCGACAGGGGTGTTCGCTGAAGCTTTCTTT
TRBJ1-6	TRBD1	TRBV30	NA	CAWSGQGRSPLHF	TGTGCCTGGAGTGGACAGGGCCGTTCACCCCTCCACTTT
TRBJ2-1	NA	TRBV27	once	CASCDRGLYNEQFF	TGTGCCAGCTGTGACCGGGGCCTCTACAATGAGCAGTTCTTC
TRBJ2-2	TRBD1	TRBV7-9	NA	CASSLRGGQGENTGELFF	TGTGCCAGCAGCTTAAGAGGTGGACAGGGGGAGAACACCGGGGAGCTGTTTTTT
TRBJ2-7	TRBD2	TRBV6-5	once	CAISPRGGPYEQYF	TGTGCCATCTCACCTCGCGGGGGGCCCTACGAGCAGTACTTC
TRBJ1-3	NA	TRBV11-2	NA	CASSSGTRGSGSGNTIYF	TGTGCCAGCAGCTCAGGGACGAGAGGGTCGGGCTCTGGAAACACCATATATTTT
TRBJ2-5	TRBD2	TRBV5-1	NA	CASIEGASGGQETQYF	TGCGCCAGCATCGAGGGGGCTAGCGGGGGCCAAGAGACCCAGTACTTC
TRBJ2-7	TRBD1	TRBV5-1	once	CASSDPQGAREQYF	TGCGCCAGCAGCGACCCACAGGGGGCGCGCGAGCAGTACTTC
TRBJ1-5	NA	TRBV6-5	NA	CASSIDRSNQPQHF	TGTGCCAGCAGTATTGACCGTAGCAATCAGCCCCAGCATTTT
TRBJ1-1	NA	TRBV27	NA	CASSLTAGGNTEAFF	TGTGCCAGCAGTTTAACGGCAGGAGGAAACACTGAAGCTTTCTTT
TRBJ1-1	TRBD1	TRBV28	NA	CASRVGGAYTEAFF	TGTGCCAGTCGGGTAGGGGGCGCGTACACTGAAGCTTTCTTT
TRBJ1-2	NA	TRBV10-3	few	CAISEHPRETSIGYTF	TGTGCCATCAGTGAGCACCCCCGGGAGACATCTATTGGCTACACCTTC
TRBJ2-1	TRBD2	TRBV7-6	once	CASSLGAGVSYNEQFF	TGTGCCAGCAGCTTAGGAGCGGGGGTAAGCTACAATGAGCAGTTCTTC
TRBJ2-5	NA	TRBV19	NA	CASRVNEFGQETQYF	TGTGCCAGTAGAGTGAACGAGTTCGGCCAAGAGACCCAGTACTTC
TRBJ2-1	NA	TRBV11-2	NA	CASSLQAGVNNEQFF	TGTGCCAGCAGCCTACAGGCCGGAGTTAACAATGAGCAGTTCTTC
TRBJ2-2	NA	TRBV6-5	NA	CASSRRPGELFF	TGTGCCAGCAGTCGACGGCCCGGGGAGCTGTTTTTT
TRBJ2-7	TRBD1	TRBV4-1	once	CASSPRQGATYEQYF	TGCGCCAGCAGCCCCAGACAGGGCGCTACCTACGAGCAGTACTTC
TRBJ1-2	NA	TRBV7-6	NA	CASSPGRQTNYGYTF	TGTGCCAGCAGCCCAGGACGCCAGACTAACTATGGCTACACCTTC
TRBJ2-7	NA	TRBV29-1	NA	CSVEGGAFYEQYF	TGCAGCGTTGAGGGGGGGGCATTCTACGAGCAGTACTTC
TRBJ1-2	NA	TRBV29-1	NA	CSVEEGGLRGYTF	TGCAGCGTTGAAGAAGGGGGACTACGTGGCTACACCTTC
TRBJ1-6	NA	TRBV11-2	medium-sized	CASSLEAPRTLDSPLHF	TGTGCCAGCAGCTTAGAGGCCCCACGAACACTCGATTCACCCCTCCACTTT
TRBJ1-6	NA	TRBV11-3	NA	CASSLVVTGLATPLHF	TGTGCCAGCAGCTTAGTAGTCACAGGGCTGGCTACACCCCTCCACTTT
TRBJ2-1	TRBD2	TRBV4-2	few	CASSQDTTSHEQFF	TGTGCCAGCAGCCAAGATACGACTAGCCATGAGCAGTTCTTC
TRBJ2-1	NA	TRBV7-2	NA	CASSVTSDTVNEQFF	TGTGCCAGCAGCGTAACCTCTGATACAGTGAATGAGCAGTTCTTC
TRBJ1-2	NA	TRBV27	NA	CASSLSGVGGYTF	TGTGCCAGCAGTTTATCTGGGGTTGGCGGCTACACCTTC
TRBJ2-4	NA	TRBV5-4	NA	CASSPEAKNIQYF	TGTGCCAGCAGCCCGGAAGCCAAAAACATTCAGTACTTC
TRBJ2-1	TRBD2	TRBV2	NA	CASRGTTYNEQFF	TGTGCCAGCCGAGGGACTACTTACAATGAGCAGTTCTTC
TRBJ2-7	NA	TRBV2	NA	CASSEGGTADYEQYF	TGTGCCAGCAGTGAAGGTGGCACTGCGGACTACGAGCAGTACTTC
TRBJ2-1	TRBD2	TRBV10-3	NA	CAISESTGTSGSGNEQFF	TGTGCCATCAGTGAGTCGACGGGGACTAGCGGGAGTGGCAATGAGCAGTTCTTC
TRBJ2-2	TRBD1	TRBV25-1	NA	CASSGQGAVGELFF	TGTGCCAGCAGTGGGCAGGGGGCAGTCGGGGAGCTGTTTTTT
TRBJ1-1	NA	TRBV5-1	NA	CASSLEGGRTEAFF	TGCGCCAGCAGCTTGGAAGGGGGGCGCACTGAAGCTTTCTTT
TRBJ1-1	TRBD1	TRBV7-9	NA	CASSIPGGIAFF	TGTGCCAGCAGCATCCCAGGGGGCATTGCTTTCTTT
TRBJ2-3	NA	TRBV4-1	few	CASSRYEGNTDTQYF	TGCGCCAGCAGCCGCTATGAGGGAAACACAGATACGCAGTATTTT
TRBJ1-2	NA	TRBV19	NA	CASSIGSATGGYTF	TGTGCCAGTAGTATAGGATCAGCGACAGGTGGCTACACCTTC
TRBJ2-3	NA	TRBV7-3	NA	CASSLRDTDTQYF	TGTGCCAGCAGCTTAAGGGACACAGATACGCAGTATTTT
TRBJ2-1	NA	TRBV7-3	NA	CASSVWSGPNEQFF	TGTGCCAGCAGCGTATGGAGCGGCCCTAATGAGCAGTTCTTC
TRBJ2-7	NA	TRBV19	NA	CASSMPPYEQYF	TGTGCCAGTAGTATGCCTCCCTACGAGCAGTACTTC